These 13 T cell receptor beta chains share one sample of origin, sequenced in a study of long-term antiretroviral therapy in people with HIV (dated by TCRdb to the early 2020s). The immunoSEQ hsTCRB v3.0 assay was used at survey level resolution for TRB variable region sequencing. TCRdb retrieved this table from immuneACCESS and kept in-frame rearrangements only. Not all clones are present; in checked studies, unresolved V genes account for under half, and no reason is known for the remainder. For this sample there are 20,000 to 30,000 clones; around four fifths appear just once. The top ten hold roughly 4.6% of the sample. The sample in question was unsorted PBMCs, obtained 3 years after starting antiretroviral therapy. Receptors originate from a man aged 18 to 29 with HIV.

The chain carries TRBV6-6 and TRBJ2-7; TRBD2 matches 7 bases. The V segment lost 6 bases and the J segment 3 bases; nucleotides outside the gene matches: 2. The CDR3 extends over 12 amino acids. Germline CDR1 MNHNY, CDR2 SVGAGI (reference sequence). The CDR3 DNA is TGTGCCAGCAGAGCGGGGCTCTACGAGCAGTACTTC. Amino acids: CASRAGLYEQYF.

V gene TRBV27 combines with J gene TRBJ2-2, with D perhaps matching TRBD1 (6 bases). Germline assignment: CDR1 MNHEY and CDR2 SMNVEV (reference sequence). Trimming stripped 6 bases from V and 4 bases from J, with 18 bases between. The length of the CDR3 is 16 residues. The CDR3 reads CASSDRQEGRTGELFF. The DNA of the CDR3 is TGTGCCAGCAGCGACCGACAGGAAGGACGCACCGGGGAGCTGTTTTTT.

V gene TRBV28 combines with J gene TRBJ1-2, with D unclear. Trimming removed 4 bases from V and 3 bases from J, with 9 bases in between. CDR1 is MDHEN, CDR2 SYDVKM, per germline. CDR3 length: 13 amino acids. This CDR3 reads CASSSGPYYGYTF. CDR3 in DNA: TGTGCCAGCAGTTCCGGACCGTACTATGGCTACACCTTC.

This clone is a singleton in its sample. V usage is TRBV29-1 and J usage is TRBJ2-5, with D unclear. The CDR3 has 14 residues. The germline CDR1 and CDR2 sequences are SQVTM and ANQGSEA. Deletions cut 2 bases from V and 1 base from J, with 11 bases between. CDR3 sequence (DNA): TGCAGCGTTGAATCCCCTAGGTCCCAAGAGACCCAGTACTTC. As protein: CSVESPRSQETQYF.

V is TRBV5-5 and J is TRBJ1-6, with 9 bases identical to TRBD1. Germline lookup yields CDR1 SGHKS and CDR2 YYEKEE (reference sequence). The CDR3 covers 13 residues. Losses at the gene ends were 9 bases for V and 7 bases for J; bases not matched to a gene: 5. CDR3: CATGTGWNSPLHF. As DNA, the CDR3 is TGTGCCACCGGGACAGGGTGGAATTCACCCCTCCACTTT. Together with reference TRBV5-5 and TRBJ1-6, the CDR3 gives the full variable domain: DAGVTQSPTHLIKTRGQQVTLRCSPISGHKSVSWYQQVLGQGPQFIFQYYEKEERGRGNFPDRFSARQFPNYSSELNVNALLLGDSALYLCATGTGWNSPLHFGNGTRLTVT.

The chain has TRBV5-1 and TRBJ1-4; D is undetermined. The V end was cut by 2 bases, the J end by 5 bases, with 10 bases between. CDR1 and CDR2 (germline): SGHRS, YFSETQ. The CDR3 loop spans 14 amino acids. CDR3 residues: CASSFGGSNEKLFF. The CDR3 DNA reads as TGCGCCAGCAGCTTCGGCGGCTCCAATGAAAAACTGTTTTTT.

This clone came up once. Other nucleotide sequences in the sample specify the same CDR3. J is TRBJ2-5 and V is TRBV6-1; TRBD2 aligns across 12 bases. Germline assignment: CDR1 MNHNS and CDR2 SASEGT. This CDR3 spans 15 amino acids. V gave up 2 bases and J gave up 4 bases; unmatched junction bases: 2. CDR3 region: CASSELAGGPETQYF. For the CDR3, the DNA is TGTGCCAGCAGTGAACTAGCGGGGGGGCCAGAGACCCAGTACTTC.

The gene calls are TRBV27 and TRBJ1-1; D is ambiguous. From germline, CDR1 is MNHEY and CDR2 SMNVEV (reference sequence). The CDR3 has 15 residues. V gave up 3 bases and J gave up 4 bases, with 15 bases separating them. CDR3: CASSLNRPLGTEAFF. Here the CDR3 DNA reads TGTGCCAGCAGTTTGAACAGACCGTTGGGCACTGAAGCTTTCTTT.

V usage is TRBV6-1 and J usage is TRBJ1-2; 7 bases fit TRBD1. With V trimmed by 6 bases and J by 2 bases, 9 bases remained unmatched. CDR3 size: 15 residues. The germline gives CDR1 MNHNS, CDR2 SASEGT. CDR3 sequence (DNA): TGTGCCAGCAGACTGACAGGGACCCAAAACTATGGCTACACCTTC. Translating it yields CASRLTGTQNYGYTF.

This sequence joins TRBV9 and TRBJ1-6, with D possibly TRBD1 on 6 matching bases. Trimming took off 2 bases at V and 11 bases at J, with 17 bases between the two ends. The CDR3 is 15 amino acids. Germline loops: CDR1 SGDLS, CDR2 YYNGEE. CDR3 residues: CASSVGDNGDPPLHF. CDR3 bases: TGTGCCAGCAGCGTCGGGGACAATGGGGATCCACCCCTCCACTTT.

The V and J genes are TRBV19 and TRBJ2-3; perhaps TRBD2 as D (6 bases). V was shortened by 3 bases and J by 3 bases, with 16 bases between the two germline ends. Germline loops: CDR1 LNHDA, CDR2 SQIVND (reference sequence). CDR3 size: 16 residues. CDR3 loop: CASSINPLARTDTQYF. The CDR3 DNA is TGTGCCAGTAGTATCAACCCCCTAGCGAGAACAGATACGCAGTATTTT.

The chain recombines TRBV15 with TRBJ2-3, with 7 bases aligning to TRBD1. With 1 base clipped from V and 3 bases from J, the junction kept 13 bases outside the gene matches. The CDR3 is 18 residues long. CDR1 LNHNV and CDR2 YYDKDF come from the germline V gene (reference sequence). As DNA, the CDR3 is TGTGCCACCAGCAGAGCAACCTCGCAGGGGGTAGGGACAGATACGCAGTATTTT. It translates to CATSRATSQGVGTDTQYF.

This chain links TRBV5-4 with TRBJ2-7, with 9 nucleotides matching TRBD1. The length of the CDR3 is 16 residues. In germline, CDR1 is SGHNT, CDR2 YYREEE (reference sequence). The J segment lost 6 bases and the V segment lost 4 bases, leaving 14 bases of the junction unmatched. The CDR3 reads CASSPGGSGGQGEQYF. The CDR3 DNA follows: TGTGCCAGCAGCCCCGGAGGTAGTGGGGGACAGGGCGAGCAGTACTTC.